These 19 T cell receptor beta chains were all obtained from the same sample, sequenced in a study of blood T cell repertoires in COVID-19. Profiling relied on immunoSEQ multiplex PCR, and the TCRdb table lists in-frame clones only, not all of them. The sample gives around 70,000 clones, over 70% of which show up once; 15% to 20% is in the top ten. Sequences were obtained from peripheral blood. The receptors here all came from a man aged 70 or older who had recovered from COVID-19.

This clone was recorded a few times. The CDR3 DNA follows: TGTGCCACCAGTGACCTTGGGGGGACAGAGGACACCGGGGAGCTGTTTTTT. It codes for CATSDLGGTEDTGELFF. V usage is TRBV24-1 and J usage is TRBJ2-2; TRBD1 might be the D (7 bases). The CDR3 contains 17 residues. Germline loops: CDR1 KGHDR, CDR2 SFDVKD. The V and J ends lost 4 bases and 3 bases respectively, with 17 bases between them.

The sample holds a few counts of this clone. This chain uses TRBV28 with TRBJ2-7; D possibly corresponds to TRBD2 (5 bases). Trimming shortened V by 6 bases and J by 2 bases, and 14 bases separated the two germline ends. CDR1 is MDHEN, CDR2 SYDVKM, per germline. This CDR3 has 14 amino acids. CDR3 nucleotide sequence: TGTGCCAGCAGCCCGCCGGGATACACCTACGAGCAGTACTTC. This codes for CASSPPGYTYEQYF.

This clone was observed at least ten times. The chain couples TRBV5-4 to TRBJ2-4; 10 positions agree with TRBD1. CDR1 is SGHNT, CDR2 YYREEE, per germline (reference sequence). With 3 bases clipped from V and 8 bases from J, the junction kept 8 bases outside the gene matches. The CDR3 is 15 residues long. CDR3 residues: CASSSIPGTGDIQYF. Written as DNA, the CDR3 is TGTGCCAGCAGCTCGATCCCCGGGACAGGGGACATTCAGTACTTC. Combining the CDR3 with reference TRBV5-4 and TRBJ2-4 gives the whole variable domain ETGVTQSPTHLIKTRGQQVTLRCSSQSGHNTVSWYQQALGQGPQFIFQYYREEENGRGNFPPRFSGLQFPNYSSELNVNALELDDSALYLCASSSIPGTGDIQYFGAGTRLSVL.

The CDR3 is CASSRGWGGYNEQFF. The CDR3 DNA sequence: TGTGCCAGCAGCCGCGGTTGGGGGGGTTACAATGAGCAGTTCTTC. The chain recombines TRBV6-2 or TRBV6-3 with TRBJ2-1; TRBD2 agrees at 7 bases. Germline values: CDR1 MNHEY, CDR2 SVGEGT. The V gene end was trimmed by 6 bases and the J gene end by 4 bases; junction bases not matched to a gene: 9. The length of the CDR3 is 15 residues.

The CDR3 sequence is CATSDEQGLSDTQYF. The CDR3 coding sequence is TGTGCCACCAGTGATGAACAGGGGCTTTCAGATACGCAGTATTTT. The rearrangement uses TRBV24-1 and TRBJ2-3; the match to TRBD1 covers 7 bases. V was pared by 3 bases and J by 4 bases, with 6 bases of the junction left unmatched. The CDR3 extends over 15 amino acids. Germline-derived CDR1 and CDR2 are KGHDR and SFDVKD.

V and J are TRBV18 and TRBJ2-7; TRBD2 is a possible D gene (5 bases). The CDR3 covers 13 residues. The V end lost 0 bases, the J end lost 2 bases, and 5 bases lay between the germline ends. Germline V gene data show CDR1 as KGHSH and CDR2 as LQKENI. The CDR3 here is CASSPPGTYEQYF. CDR3 nucleotide sequence: TGTGCCAGCTCACCACCCGGGACCTACGAGCAGTACTTC.

The chain carries TRBV27 and TRBJ2-1; D possibly corresponds to TRBD2 (5 bases). Germline lookup yields CDR1 MNHEY and CDR2 SMNVEV (reference sequence). The V end was cut by 2 bases, the J end by 3 bases, with 17 bases between. The length of the CDR3 is 17 residues. The CDR3 coding sequence is TGTGCCAGCAGTTTAGGTATCGACTACACCTACTACAATGAGCAGTTCTTC. It codes for CASSLGIDYTYYNEQFF.

The V gene is TRBV18, the J gene TRBJ1-1; tentative D call: TRBD1 (5 bases). The germline V and J ends were trimmed by 1 base and 3 bases, with 12 bases remaining between them. The CDR3 is made up of 15 amino acids. Looked up from germline, CDR1 is KGHSH and CDR2 is LQKENI. The CDR3 spells CASSPLGGLDTEAFF. The CDR3 DNA reads as TGTGCCAGCTCACCACTCGGGGGGTTGGACACTGAAGCTTTCTTT.

This rearrangement joins TRBV7-2 to TRBJ2-1; 7 bases fit TRBD2. Germline V gene sequence: CDR1 SGHTA, CDR2 FQGNSA. V shed 5 bases, J shed 9 bases, and the junction held 13 bases outside the gene matches. The CDR3 sequence is 15 residues long. Written as DNA, the CDR3 is TGTGCCAGCAGCAGGACTAGTGGGGTTGATCCTGAGCAGTTCTTC. This gives the protein CASSRTSGVDPEQFF. The variable domain in full, with the rest retrieved from reference TRBV7-2 and TRBJ2-1, is GAGVSQSPSNKVTEKGKDVELRCDPISGHTALYWYRQSLGQGLEFLIYFQGNSAPDKSGLPSDRFSAERTGGSVSTLTIQRTQQEDSAVYLCASSRTSGVDPEQFFGPGTRLTVL.

The chain combines TRBV4-1 with TRBJ1-4; TRBD1 aligns across 9 bases. This CDR3 contains 15 residues. V gave up 2 bases and J gave up 6 bases; unmatched junction bases: 4. Germline V gene lookup returns CDR1 MGHRA and CDR2 YSYEKL. CDR3 in DNA: TGCGCCAGCAGCCAAACAGGGGGCGCGGATGAAAAACTGTTTTTT. It specifies CASSQTGGADEKLFF.

The gene calls are TRBV11-3 and TRBJ2-7; D is possibly TRBD2 (6 bases). The V and J ends lost 2 bases and 2 bases respectively, with 13 bases between them. CDR3 length equals 15 residues. Germline V CDR1 and CDR2: SGHNT, YENEEA. CDR3 residues: CASSLRWGVAYEQYF. CDR3 sequence (DNA): TGTGCCAGCAGCTTACGATGGGGGGTCGCCTACGAGCAGTACTTC.

The rearrangement joins TRBV28 to TRBJ2-1, with D tentatively TRBD2 (6 bases). Trimming took off 5 bases at V and 9 bases at J, with 17 bases between the two ends. Germline values: CDR1 MDHEN, CDR2 SYDVKM. The CDR3 is 14 residues long. The DNA for the CDR3 is TGTGCCAGCAGTCCAACCCGGGGGACGCTTGAGCAGTTCTTC. The encoded protein is CASSPTRGTLEQFF.

The chain employs TRBV28 and TRBJ1-2; D uncertain. Germline V CDR1 and CDR2: MDHEN, SYDVKM. This CDR3 spans 13 amino acids. V was pared by 2 bases and J by 6 bases, with 10 bases between. Here the CDR3 DNA reads TGTGCCAGCAGTTTACCAAACAGTAATGGCTACACCTTC. Protein: CASSLPNSNGYTF.

V gene TRBV18 combines with J gene TRBJ2-1; 8 nucleotides agree with TRBD2. The V gene end was trimmed by 6 bases and the J gene end by 2 bases; junction bases not matched to a gene: 6. Per the germline V gene, CDR1 is KGHSH and CDR2 is LQKENI. This CDR3 spans 15 amino acids. For the CDR3, the DNA is TGTGCCAGCTCCATCACTAGCGGAGCCTACAATGAGCAGTTCTTC. Protein sequence: CASSITSGAYNEQFF.

In its sample, this clone was seen a few times. Other DNA variants within this sample encode the same CDR3. CDR3 DNA sequence: TGCGCCAGCAGCTCGGGACAGGGGAATCAGCCCCAGCATTTT. Translated: CASSSGQGNQPQHF. The chain joins TRBV5-1 to TRBJ1-5; 10 bases line up with TRBD1. V lost 3 bases and J lost 4; bases outside the gene matches: 1. This CDR3 has 14 residues. The germline V gene has CDR1 SGHRS and CDR2 YFSETQ.

The rearrangement uses TRBV6-5 and TRBJ2-7; 12 bases are a match to TRBD2. V gave up 7 bases and J gave up 3 bases; unmatched junction bases: 4. Germline-derived CDR1 and CDR2 are MNHEY and SVGAGI. The CDR3 is 14 residues long. The CDR3 coding sequence is TGTGCCAGCAAGGTGACTAGCGGGAGCTACGAGCAGTACTTC. It yields the protein CASKVTSGSYEQYF.

The CDR3: CASSFGGADTQYF. The CDR3, as DNA: TGTGCCAGCAGCTTCGGGGGTGCAGATACGCAGTATTTT. The chain couples TRBV11-2 to TRBJ2-3, with TRBD2 as a possible D gene (6 bases). V lost 3 bases and J lost 4, with 8 bases in between. The CDR3 loop spans 13 amino acids. Germline V gene sequence: CDR1 SGHAT, CDR2 FQNNGV. Full variable domain (missing parts from reference TRBV11-2 and TRBJ2-3): EAGVAQSPRYKIIEKRQSVAFWCNPISGHATLYWYQQILGQGPKLLIQFQNNGVVDDSQLPKDRFSAERLKGVDSTLKIQPAKLEDSAVYLCASSFGGADTQYFGPGTRLTVL.

This chain connects TRBV19 to TRBJ1-1; no clear D. Deletions cut 4 bases from V and 1 base from J, with 7 bases between. The CDR3 is 13 residues long. Germline V gene data show CDR1 as LNHDA and CDR2 as SQIVND (reference sequence). In DNA, the CDR3 is TGTGCCAGTAGTACACAGACGAACACTGAAGCTTTCTTT. Encoded protein: CASSTQTNTEAFF. The whole variable domain, remainder taken from reference TRBV19 and TRBJ1-1, is DGGITQSPKYLFRKEGQNVTLSCEQNLNHDAMYWYRQDPGQGLRLIYYSQIVNDFQKGDIAEGYSVSREKKESFPLTVTSAQKNPTAFYLCASSTQTNTEAFFGQGTRLTVV.

This chain joins TRBV4-1 and TRBJ2-3; 10 positions agree with TRBD2. Germline values: CDR1 MGHRA, CDR2 YSYEKL. The CDR3 is 15 residues long. The V and J ends lost 4 bases and 1 base, in that order; junction bases with no gene match: 2. The CDR3 region is CASSRGLAGTDTQYF. In DNA, the CDR3 is TGCGCCAGCAGCCGAGGACTAGCGGGCACAGATACGCAGTATTTT.